This TCR beta chain comes out of a study of identifying expanded T cells in peripheral blood. There are 13 residues in the CDR3. V gave up 5 bases and J gave up 1 base, with 8 bases separating them. The V gene's germline CDR1 is MNHEY and CDR2 SVGAGI. Assay: immunoSEQ multiplex PCR; the TCRdb copy retains only in-frame clones and omits some. Among over 100,000 clones listed, about 88% were seen once. Sequencing used blood. This chain joins TRBV6-5 and TRBJ1-1; D uncertain. This receptor was obtained from a person aged 18-70 years in good health. The CDR3 nucleotides are TGTGCCAGCAGTCGAAGCCGGAACACTGAAGCTTTCTTT. Its protein product is CASSRSRNTEAFF.